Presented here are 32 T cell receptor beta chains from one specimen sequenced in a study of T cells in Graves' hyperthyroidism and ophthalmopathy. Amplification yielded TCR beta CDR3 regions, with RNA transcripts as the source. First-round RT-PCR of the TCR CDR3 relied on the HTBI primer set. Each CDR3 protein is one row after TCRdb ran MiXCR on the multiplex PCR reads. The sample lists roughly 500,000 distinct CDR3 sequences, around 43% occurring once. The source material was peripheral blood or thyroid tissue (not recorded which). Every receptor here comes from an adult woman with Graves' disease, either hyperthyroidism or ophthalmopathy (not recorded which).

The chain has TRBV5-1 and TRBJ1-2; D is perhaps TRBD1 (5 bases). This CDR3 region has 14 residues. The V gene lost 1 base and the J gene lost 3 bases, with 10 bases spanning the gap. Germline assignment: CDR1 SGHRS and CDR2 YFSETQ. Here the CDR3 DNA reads TGCGCCAGCAGCTTGTGGGGCGTGGACTATGGCTACACCTTC. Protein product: CASSLWGVDYGYTF.

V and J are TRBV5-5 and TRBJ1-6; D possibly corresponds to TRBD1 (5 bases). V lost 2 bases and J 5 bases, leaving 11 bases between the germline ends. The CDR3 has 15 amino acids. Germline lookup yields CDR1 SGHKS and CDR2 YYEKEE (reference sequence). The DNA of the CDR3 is TGTGCCAGCAGCTTACGGCGGGGGGATAATTCACCCCTCCACTTT. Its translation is CASSLRRGDNSPLHF. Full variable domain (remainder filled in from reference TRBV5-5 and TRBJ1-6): DAGVTQSPTHLIKTRGQQVTLRCSPISGHKSVSWYQQVLGQGPQFIFQYYEKEERGRGNFPDRFSARQFPNYSSELNVNALLLGDSALYLCASSLRRGDNSPLHFGNGTRLTVT.

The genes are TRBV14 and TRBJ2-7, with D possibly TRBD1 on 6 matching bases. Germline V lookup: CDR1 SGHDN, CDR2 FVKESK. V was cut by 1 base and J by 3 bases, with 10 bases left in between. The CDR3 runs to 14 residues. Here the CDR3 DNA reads TGTGCCAGCAGCCAAGGACAGGTTGGCTACGAGCAGTACTTC. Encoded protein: CASSQGQVGYEQYF.

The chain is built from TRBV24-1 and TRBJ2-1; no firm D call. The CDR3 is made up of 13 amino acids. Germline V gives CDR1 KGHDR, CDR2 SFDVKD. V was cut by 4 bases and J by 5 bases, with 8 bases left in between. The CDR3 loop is CATSDPPNNEQFF. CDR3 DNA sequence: TGTGCCACCAGTGACCCCCCCAACAATGAGCAGTTCTTC.

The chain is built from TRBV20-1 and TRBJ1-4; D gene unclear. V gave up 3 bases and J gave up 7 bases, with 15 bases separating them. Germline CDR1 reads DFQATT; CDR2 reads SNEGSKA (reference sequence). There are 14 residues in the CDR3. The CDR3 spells CSARTMGMGEKLFF. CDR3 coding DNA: TGCAGTGCTAGGACGATGGGAATGGGTGAAAAACTGTTTTTT.

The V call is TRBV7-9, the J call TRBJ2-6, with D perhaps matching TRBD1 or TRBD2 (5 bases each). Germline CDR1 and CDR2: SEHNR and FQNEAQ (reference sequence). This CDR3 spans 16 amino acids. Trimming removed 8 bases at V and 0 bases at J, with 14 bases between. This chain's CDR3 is CASAGTYDSGANVLTF. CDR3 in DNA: TGTGCCAGCGCTGGGACGTATGACTCTGGGGCCAACGTCCTGACTTTC.

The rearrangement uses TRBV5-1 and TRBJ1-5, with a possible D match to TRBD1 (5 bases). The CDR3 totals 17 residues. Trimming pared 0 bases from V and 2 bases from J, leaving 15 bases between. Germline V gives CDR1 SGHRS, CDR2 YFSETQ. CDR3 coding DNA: TGCGCCAGCAGCTTGGGGATTGACAGTCACGGCAATCAGCCCCAGCATTTT. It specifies CASSLGIDSHGNQPQHF.

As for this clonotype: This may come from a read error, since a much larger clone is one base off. The CDR3 sequence: CASSLGLGAGGDEQYF. The CDR3 DNA reads as TGTGCCAGCAGCTTAGGCCTCGGAGCGGGAGGGGACGAGCAGTACTTC. The V and J genes are TRBV13 and TRBJ2-7; 10 bases are a match to TRBD2. The V and J ends lost 0 bases and 5 bases, in that order; junction bases with no gene match: 7. The CDR3 is 16 amino acids. Per germline, CDR1 PRHDT and CDR2 FYEKMQ (reference sequence).

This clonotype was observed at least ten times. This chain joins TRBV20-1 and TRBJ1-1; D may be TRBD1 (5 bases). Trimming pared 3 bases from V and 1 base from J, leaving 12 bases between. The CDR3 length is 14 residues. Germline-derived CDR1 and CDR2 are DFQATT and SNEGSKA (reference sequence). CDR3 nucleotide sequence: TGCAGTGCTAGGCAGGGAGTCGCGAACACTGAAGCTTTCTTT. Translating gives CSARQGVANTEAFF.

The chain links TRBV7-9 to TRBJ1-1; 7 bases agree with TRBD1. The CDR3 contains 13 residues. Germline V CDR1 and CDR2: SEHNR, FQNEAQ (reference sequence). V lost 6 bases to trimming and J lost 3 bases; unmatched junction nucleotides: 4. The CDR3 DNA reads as TGTGCCAGCAGGTTGGACAGGTACACTGAAGCTTTCTTT. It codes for CASRLDRYTEAFF.

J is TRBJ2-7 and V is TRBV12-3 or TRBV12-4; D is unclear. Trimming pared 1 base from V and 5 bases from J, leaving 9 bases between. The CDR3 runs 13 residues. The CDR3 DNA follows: TGTGCCAGCAGTTTAGAGGGCAACGACGAGCAGTACTTC. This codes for CASSLEGNDEQYF.

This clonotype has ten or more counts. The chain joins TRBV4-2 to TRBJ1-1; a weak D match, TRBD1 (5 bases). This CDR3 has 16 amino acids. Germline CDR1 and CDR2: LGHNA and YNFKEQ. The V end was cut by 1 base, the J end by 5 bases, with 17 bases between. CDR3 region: CASSQGRRIGGTEAFF. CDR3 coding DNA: TGTGCCAGCAGCCAAGGCCGGAGGATCGGGGGGACTGAAGCTTTCTTT.

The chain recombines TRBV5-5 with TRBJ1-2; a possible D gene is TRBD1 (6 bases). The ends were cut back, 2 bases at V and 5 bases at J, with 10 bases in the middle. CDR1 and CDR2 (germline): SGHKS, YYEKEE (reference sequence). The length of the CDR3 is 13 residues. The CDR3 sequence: CASSFAGEYGYTF. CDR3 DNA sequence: TGTGCCAGCAGCTTCGCAGGGGAGTATGGCTACACCTTC.

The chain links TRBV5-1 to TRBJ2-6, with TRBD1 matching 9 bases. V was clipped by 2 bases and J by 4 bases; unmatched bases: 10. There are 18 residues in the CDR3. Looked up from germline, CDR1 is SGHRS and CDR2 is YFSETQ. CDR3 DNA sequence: TGCGCCAGCAGCTTACTACAGGGGGCAACAACCGGGGCCAACGTCCTGACTTTC. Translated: CASSLLQGATTGANVLTF.

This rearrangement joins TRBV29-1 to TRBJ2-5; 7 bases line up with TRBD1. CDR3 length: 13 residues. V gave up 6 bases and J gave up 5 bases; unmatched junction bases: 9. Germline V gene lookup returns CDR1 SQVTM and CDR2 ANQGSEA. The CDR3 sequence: CSVRQGGVETQYF. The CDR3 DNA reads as TGCAGCGTGCGACAGGGCGGTGTGGAGACCCAGTACTTC.

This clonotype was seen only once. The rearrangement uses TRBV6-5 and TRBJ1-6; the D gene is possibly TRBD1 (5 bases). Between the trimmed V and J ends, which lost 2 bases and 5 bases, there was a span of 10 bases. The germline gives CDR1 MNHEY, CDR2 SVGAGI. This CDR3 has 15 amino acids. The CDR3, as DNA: TGTGCCAGCAGTTACCGCGACAGAGATAATTCACCCCTCCACTTT. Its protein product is CASSYRDRDNSPLHF.

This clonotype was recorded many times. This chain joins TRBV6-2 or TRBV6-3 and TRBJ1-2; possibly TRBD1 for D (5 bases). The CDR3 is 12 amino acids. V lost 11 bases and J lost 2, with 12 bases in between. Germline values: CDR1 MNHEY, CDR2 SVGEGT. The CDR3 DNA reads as TGTGCCTCGACAGCGAGAAACTATGGCTACACCTTC. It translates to CASTARNYGYTF.

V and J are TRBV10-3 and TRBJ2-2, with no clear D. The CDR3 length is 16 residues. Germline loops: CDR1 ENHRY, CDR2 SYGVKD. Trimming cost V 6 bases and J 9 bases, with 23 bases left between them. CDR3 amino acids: CAISPIGRFVDRELFF. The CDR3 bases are TGTGCCATCAGCCCGATAGGAAGATTTGTAGACCGGGAGCTGTTTTTT.

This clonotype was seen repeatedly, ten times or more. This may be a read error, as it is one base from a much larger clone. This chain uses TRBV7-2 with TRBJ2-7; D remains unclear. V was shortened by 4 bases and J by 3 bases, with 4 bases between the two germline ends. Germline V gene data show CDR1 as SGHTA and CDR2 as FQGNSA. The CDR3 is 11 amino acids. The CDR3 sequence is CASSSDYEQYF. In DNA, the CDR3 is TGTGCCAGCAGCTCAGACTACGAGCAGTACTTC.

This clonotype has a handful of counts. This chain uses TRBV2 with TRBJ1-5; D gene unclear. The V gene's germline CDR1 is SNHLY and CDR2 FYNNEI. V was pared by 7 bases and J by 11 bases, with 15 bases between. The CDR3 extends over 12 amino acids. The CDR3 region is CASTGSRETQHF. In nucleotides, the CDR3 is TGTGCCAGCACCGGGAGTAGGGAGACCCAGCATTTT.

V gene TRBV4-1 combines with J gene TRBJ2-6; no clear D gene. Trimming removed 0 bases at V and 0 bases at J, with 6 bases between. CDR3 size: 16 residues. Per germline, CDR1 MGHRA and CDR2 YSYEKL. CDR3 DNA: TGCGCCAGCAGCCAAGAGTTTTTCTCTGGGGCCAACGTCCTGACTTTC. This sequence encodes CASSQEFFSGANVLTF.

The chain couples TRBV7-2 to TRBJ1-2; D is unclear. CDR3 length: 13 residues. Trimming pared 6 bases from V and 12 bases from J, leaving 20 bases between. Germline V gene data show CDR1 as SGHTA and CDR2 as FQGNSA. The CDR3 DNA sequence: TGTGCCAGCAGTTCGGACGGCCTCTCTGGAAACACCTTC. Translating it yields CASSSDGLSGNTF. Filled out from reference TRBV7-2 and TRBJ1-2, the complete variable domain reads GAGVSQSPSNKVTEKGKDVELRCDPISGHTALYWYRQSLGQGLEFLIYFQGNSAPDKSGLPSDRFSAERTGGSVSTLTIQRTQQEDSAVYLCASSSDGLSGNTFGSGTRLTVV.

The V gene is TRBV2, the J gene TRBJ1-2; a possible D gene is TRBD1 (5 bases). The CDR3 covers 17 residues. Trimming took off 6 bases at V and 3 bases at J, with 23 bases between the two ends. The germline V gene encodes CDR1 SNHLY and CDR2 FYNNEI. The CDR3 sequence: CASRLWVSGERDYGYTF. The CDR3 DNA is TGTGCCAGCAGGTTGTGGGTATCGGGGGAGCGGGACTATGGCTACACCTTC.

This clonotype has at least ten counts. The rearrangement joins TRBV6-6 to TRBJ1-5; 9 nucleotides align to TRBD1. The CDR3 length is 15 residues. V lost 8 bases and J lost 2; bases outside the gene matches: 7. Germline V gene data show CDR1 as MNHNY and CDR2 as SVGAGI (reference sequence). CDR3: CASGTGTFRNQPQHF. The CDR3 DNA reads TGTGCCAGCGGGACAGGGACGTTTCGCAATCAGCCCCAGCATTTT.

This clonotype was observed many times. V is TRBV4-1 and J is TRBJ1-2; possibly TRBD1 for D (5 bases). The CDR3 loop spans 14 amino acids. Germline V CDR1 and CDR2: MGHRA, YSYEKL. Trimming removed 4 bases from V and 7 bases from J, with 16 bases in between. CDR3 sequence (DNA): TGCGCCAGCAGCCCTAGCAAGGGGTTGGTTGGCTACACCTTC. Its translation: CASSPSKGLVGYTF.

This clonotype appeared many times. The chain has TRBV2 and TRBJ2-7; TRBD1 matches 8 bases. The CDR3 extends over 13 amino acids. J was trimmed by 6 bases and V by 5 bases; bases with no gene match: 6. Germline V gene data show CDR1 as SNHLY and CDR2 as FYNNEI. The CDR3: CASSLGQVLEQYF. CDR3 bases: TGTGCCAGCAGTCTGGGACAGGTTCTCGAGCAGTACTTC.

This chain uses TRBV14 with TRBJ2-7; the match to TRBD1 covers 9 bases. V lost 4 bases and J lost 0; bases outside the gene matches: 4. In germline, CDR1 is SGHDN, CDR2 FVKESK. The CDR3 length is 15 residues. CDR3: CASSRDRVSSYEQYF. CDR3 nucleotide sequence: TGTGCCAGCAGCCGGGACAGGGTGAGCTCCTACGAGCAGTACTTC.

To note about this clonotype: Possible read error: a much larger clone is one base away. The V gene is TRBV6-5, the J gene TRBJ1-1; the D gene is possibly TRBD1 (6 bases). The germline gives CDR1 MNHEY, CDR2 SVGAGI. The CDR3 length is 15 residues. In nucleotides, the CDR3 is TGTGCCATCAGTTACCGAAACAGGGTAGGAACTGAAGCTTTCTTT. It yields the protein CAISYRNRVGTEAFF.

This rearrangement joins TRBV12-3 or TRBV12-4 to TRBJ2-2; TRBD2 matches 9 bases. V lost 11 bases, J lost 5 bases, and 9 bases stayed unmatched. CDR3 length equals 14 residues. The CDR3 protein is CALSGSLGTGELFF. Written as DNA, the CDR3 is TGTGCCCTTAGCGGGAGTCTTGGTACCGGGGAGCTGTTTTTT.

CDR3 loop: CASMIPSTNYGYTF. The CDR3 bases are TGTGCCAGCATGATCCCGAGCACTAACTATGGCTACACCTTC. V usage is TRBV2 and J usage is TRBJ1-2; no definite D call. The CDR3 runs to 14 residues. Germline values: CDR1 SNHLY, CDR2 FYNNEI. The V end lost 7 bases, the J end lost 0 bases, and 12 bases lay between the germline ends.

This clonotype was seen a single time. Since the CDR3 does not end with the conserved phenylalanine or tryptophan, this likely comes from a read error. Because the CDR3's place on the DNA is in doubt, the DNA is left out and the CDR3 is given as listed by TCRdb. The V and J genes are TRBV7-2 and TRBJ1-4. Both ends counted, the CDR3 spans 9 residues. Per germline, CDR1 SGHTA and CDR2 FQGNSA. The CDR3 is CASSTDAGY.

CDR3 DNA sequence: TGTGCCAGCAGTTTACGGTGGGGGCAAGTTCAGCCCCAGCATTTT. Residues: CASSLRWGQVQPQHF. The gene calls are TRBV12-3 or TRBV12-4 and TRBJ1-5; a possible D gene is TRBD1 (6 bases). This CDR3 is 15 amino acids long. The V end lost 2 bases, the J end lost 6 bases, and 14 bases lay between the germline ends.